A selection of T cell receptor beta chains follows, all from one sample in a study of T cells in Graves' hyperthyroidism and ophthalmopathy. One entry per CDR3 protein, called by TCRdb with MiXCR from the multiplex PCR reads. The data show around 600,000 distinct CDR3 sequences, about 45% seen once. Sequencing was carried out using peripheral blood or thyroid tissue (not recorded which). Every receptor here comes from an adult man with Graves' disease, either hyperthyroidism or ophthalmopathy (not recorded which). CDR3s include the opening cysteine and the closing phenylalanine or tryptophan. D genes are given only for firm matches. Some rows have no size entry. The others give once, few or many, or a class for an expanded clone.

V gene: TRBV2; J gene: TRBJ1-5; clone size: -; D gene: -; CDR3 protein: CASSQDGGHQPQHF; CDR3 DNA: TGTGCCAGCAGCCAAGATGGGGGCCATCAGCCCCAGCATTTT
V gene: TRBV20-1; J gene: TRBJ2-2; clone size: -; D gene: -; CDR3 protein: CSARDGGANTGELFF; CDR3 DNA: TGCAGTGCTAGAGATGGCGGGGCAAACACCGGGGAGCTGTTTTTT
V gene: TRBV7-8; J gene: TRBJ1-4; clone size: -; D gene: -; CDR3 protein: CASSLDTSTNEKLFF; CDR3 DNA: TGTGCCAGCAGCTTAGATACATCAACTAATGAAAAACTGTTTTTT
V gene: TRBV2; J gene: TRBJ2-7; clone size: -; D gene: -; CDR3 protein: CASRTGQNSYEQYF; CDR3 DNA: TGTGCCAGCAGAACCGGACAGAACTCCTACGAGCAGTACTTC
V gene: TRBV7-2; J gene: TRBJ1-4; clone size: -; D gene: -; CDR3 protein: CASSPLMTLNEKLFF; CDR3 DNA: TGTGCCAGCAGCCCCTTGATGACTCTTAATGAAAAACTGTTTTTT
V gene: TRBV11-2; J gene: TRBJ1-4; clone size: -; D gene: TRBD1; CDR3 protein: CASLDRGREKLFF; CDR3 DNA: TGTGCCAGCCTCGACAGGGGGCGTGAAAAACTGTTTTTT
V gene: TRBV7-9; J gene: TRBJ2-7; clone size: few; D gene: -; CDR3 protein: CASSQDWGETREQYF; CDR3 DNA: TGTGCCAGCAGCCAAGATTGGGGAGAGACGCGCGAGCAGTACTTC
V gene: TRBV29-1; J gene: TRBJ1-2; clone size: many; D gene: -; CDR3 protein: CSGGTEGYTF; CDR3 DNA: TGCAGCGGTGGGACGGAGGGCTACACCTTC
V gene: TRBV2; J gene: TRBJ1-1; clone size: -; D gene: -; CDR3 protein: CASSEREATEAFF; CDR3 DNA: TGTGCCAGCAGTGAAAGGGAGGCCACTGAAGCTTTCTTT
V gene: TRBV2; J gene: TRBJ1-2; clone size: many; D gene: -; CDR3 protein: CASSLTPTRDYGYTF; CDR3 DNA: TGTGCCAGCAGCTTGACCCCAACACGGGACTATGGCTACACCTTC
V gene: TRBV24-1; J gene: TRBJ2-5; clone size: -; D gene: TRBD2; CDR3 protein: CATSDYGRGETQYF; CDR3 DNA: TGTGCCACCAGTGATTACGGGAGGGGCGAGACCCAGTACTTC
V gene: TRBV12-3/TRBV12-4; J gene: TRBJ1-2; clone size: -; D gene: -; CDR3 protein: CASSFHSGGYTF; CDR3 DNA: TGTGCCAGCAGTTTTCACAGTGGCGGCTACACCTTC
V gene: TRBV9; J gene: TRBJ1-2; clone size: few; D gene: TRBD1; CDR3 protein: CASTGRGQGDAGYTF; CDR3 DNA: TGTGCCAGCACCGGGAGGGGACAGGGTGATGCTGGCTACACCTTC
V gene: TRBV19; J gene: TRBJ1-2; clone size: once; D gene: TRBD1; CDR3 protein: CASSIGTVNYGYTF; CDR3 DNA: TGTGCCAGTAGTATCGGGACAGTCAACTATGGCTACACCTTC
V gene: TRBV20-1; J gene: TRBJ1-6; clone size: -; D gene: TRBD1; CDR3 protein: CSARGTGNSPLHF; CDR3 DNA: TGCAGTGCTAGAGGGACAGGGAATTCACCCCTCCACTTT
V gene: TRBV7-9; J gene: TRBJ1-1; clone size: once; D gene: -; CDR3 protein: CASSREVNTEAFF; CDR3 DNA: TGCGCCAGCAGCCGAGAGGTGAACACTGAAGCTTTCTTT
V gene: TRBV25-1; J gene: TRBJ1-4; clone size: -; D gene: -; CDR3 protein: CASSKWGTNEKLFF; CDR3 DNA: TGTGCCAGCAGCAAATGGGGAACTAATGAAAAACTGTTTTTT
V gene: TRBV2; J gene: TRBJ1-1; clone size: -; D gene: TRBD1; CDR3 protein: CASKGQADTEAFF; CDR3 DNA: TGTGCCAGCAAGGGACAGGCAGATACTGAAGCTTTCTTT
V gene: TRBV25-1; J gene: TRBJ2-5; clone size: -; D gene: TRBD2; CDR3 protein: CASSELGLAGSLQETQYF; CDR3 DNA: TGTGCCAGCAGTGAACTTGGACTAGCGGGGTCGTTGCAAGAGACCCAGTACTTC
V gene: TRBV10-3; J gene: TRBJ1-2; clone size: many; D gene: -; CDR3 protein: CAISVDRGGYTF; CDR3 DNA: TGTGCCATCAGTGTGGACCGGGGTGGCTACACCTTC
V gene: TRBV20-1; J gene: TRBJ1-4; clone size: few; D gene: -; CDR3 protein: CSASYARRGIEKLFF; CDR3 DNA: TGCAGTGCTAGCTACGCAAGGAGGGGGATAGAAAAACTGTTTTTT
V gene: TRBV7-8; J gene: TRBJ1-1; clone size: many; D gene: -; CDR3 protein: CASSLWRSMNTEAFF; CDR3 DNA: TGTGCCAGCAGCTTATGGCGCAGCATGAACACTGAAGCTTTCTTT